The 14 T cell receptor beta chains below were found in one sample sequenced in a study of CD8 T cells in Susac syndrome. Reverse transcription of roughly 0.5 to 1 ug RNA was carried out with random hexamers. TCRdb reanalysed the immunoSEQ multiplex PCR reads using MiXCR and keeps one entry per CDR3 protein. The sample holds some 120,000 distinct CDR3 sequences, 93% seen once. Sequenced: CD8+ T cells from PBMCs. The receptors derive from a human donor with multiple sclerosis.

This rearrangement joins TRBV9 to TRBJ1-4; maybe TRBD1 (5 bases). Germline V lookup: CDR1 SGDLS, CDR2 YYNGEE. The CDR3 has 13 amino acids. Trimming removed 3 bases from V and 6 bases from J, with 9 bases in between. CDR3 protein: CASSATADEKLFF. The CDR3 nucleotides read TGTGCCAGCAGCGCGACAGCGGATGAAAAACTGTTTTTT.

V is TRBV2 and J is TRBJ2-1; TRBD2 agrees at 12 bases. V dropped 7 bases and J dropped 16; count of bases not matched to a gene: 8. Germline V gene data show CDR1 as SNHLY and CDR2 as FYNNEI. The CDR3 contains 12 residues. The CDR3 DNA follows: TGTGCCAGCATAACAACTAGCGGGGGGATCTTCTTC. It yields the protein CASITTSGGIFF.

The CDR3 reads CASSPSLGVWEDYGYTF. The CDR3 DNA is TGTGCCAGCAGCCCGTCCCTTGGAGTGTGGGAGGACTATGGCTACACCTTC. This chain links TRBV7-6 with TRBJ1-2, with D unresolved. The V gene lost 5 bases and the J gene lost 3 bases, with 22 bases spanning the gap. The CDR3 is 17 amino acids. Germline CDR1 and CDR2: SGHVS and FNYEAQ.

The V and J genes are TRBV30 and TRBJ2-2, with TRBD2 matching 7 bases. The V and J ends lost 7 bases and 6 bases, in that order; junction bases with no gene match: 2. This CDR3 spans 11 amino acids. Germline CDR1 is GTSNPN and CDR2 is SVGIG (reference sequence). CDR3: CAFSGPGELFF. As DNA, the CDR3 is TGTGCCTTTAGCGGGCCCGGGGAGCTGTTTTTT.

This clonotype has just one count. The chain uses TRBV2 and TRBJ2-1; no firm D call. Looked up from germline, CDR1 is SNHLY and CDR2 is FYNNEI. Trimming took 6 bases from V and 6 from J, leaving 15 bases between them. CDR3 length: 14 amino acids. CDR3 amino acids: CASRGIRSTNEQFF. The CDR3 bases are TGTGCCAGCAGGGGCATTCGCAGCACCAATGAGCAGTTCTTC. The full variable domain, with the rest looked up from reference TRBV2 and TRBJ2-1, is EPEVTQTPSHQVTQMGQEVILRCVPISNHLYFYWYRQILGQKVEFLVSFYNNEISEKSEIFDDQFSVERPDGSNFTLKIRSTKLEDSAMYFCASRGIRSTNEQFFGPGTRLTVL.

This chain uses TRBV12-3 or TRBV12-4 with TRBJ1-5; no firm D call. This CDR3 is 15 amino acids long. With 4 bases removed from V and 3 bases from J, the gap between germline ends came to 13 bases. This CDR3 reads CASSSRPDLNQPQHF. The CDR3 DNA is TGTGCCAGCAGTTCCCGACCGGACCTCAATCAGCCCCAGCATTTT.

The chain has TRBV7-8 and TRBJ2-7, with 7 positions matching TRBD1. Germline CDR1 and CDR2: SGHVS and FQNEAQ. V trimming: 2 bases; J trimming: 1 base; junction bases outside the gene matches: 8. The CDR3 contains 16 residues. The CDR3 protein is CASSLRMDRYSYEQYV. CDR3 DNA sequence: TGTGCCAGCAGCTTACGAATGGACAGGTATTCCTACGAGCAGTACGTC.

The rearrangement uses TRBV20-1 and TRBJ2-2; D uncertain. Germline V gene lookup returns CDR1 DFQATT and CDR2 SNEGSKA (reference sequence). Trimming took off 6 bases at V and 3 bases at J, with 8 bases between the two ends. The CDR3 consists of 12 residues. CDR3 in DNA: TGCAGTGCGCTTTCGGACACCGGGGAGCTGTTTTTT. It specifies CSALSDTGELFF.

The CDR3 DNA is TGTGCCAGCAGCCAATGGGCTAGCACAGATACGCAGTATTTT. The encoded protein is CASSQWASTDTQYF. The chain employs TRBV3-1 and TRBJ2-3; D ambiguous. V dropped 2 bases and J dropped 0 bases, with 6 bases sitting between them. The length of the CDR3 is 14 residues. CDR1 LGHDT and CDR2 YNNKEL come from the germline V gene (reference sequence).

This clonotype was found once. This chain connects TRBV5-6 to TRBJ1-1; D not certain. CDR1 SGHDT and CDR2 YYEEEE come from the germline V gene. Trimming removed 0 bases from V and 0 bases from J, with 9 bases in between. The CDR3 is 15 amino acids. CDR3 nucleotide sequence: TGTGCCAGCAGCTTGGCTCCTTGGATGAACACTGAAGCTTTCTTT. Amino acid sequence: CASSLAPWMNTEAFF.

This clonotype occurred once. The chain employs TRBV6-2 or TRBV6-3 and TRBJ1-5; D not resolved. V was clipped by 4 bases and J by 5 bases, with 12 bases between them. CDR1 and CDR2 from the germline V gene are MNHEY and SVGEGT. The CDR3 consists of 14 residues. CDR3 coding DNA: TGTGCCAGCAGTTCCACCCCCCGCGATCAGCCCCAGCATTTT. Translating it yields CASSSTPRDQPQHF.

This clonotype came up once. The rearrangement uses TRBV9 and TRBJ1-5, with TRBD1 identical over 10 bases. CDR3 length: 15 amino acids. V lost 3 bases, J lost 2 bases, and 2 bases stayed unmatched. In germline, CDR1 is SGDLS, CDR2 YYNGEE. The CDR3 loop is CASSAGTGGNQPQHF. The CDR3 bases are TGTGCCAGCAGCGCTGGGACAGGGGGCAATCAGCCCCAGCATTTT.

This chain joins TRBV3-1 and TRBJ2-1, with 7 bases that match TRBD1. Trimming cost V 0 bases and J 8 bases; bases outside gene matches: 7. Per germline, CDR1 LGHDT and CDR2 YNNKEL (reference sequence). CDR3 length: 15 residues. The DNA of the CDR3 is TGTGCCAGCAGCCAAGATGTACAGGGGCCTCATGAGCAGTTCTTC. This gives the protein CASSQDVQGPHEQFF.

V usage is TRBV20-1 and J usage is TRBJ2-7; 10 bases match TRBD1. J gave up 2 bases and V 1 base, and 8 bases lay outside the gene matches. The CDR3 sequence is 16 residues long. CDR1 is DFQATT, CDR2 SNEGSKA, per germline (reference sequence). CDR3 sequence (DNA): TGCAGTGCTAGAGGAGCAATCGGGACAGGGGCCTACGAGCAGTACTTC. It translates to CSARGAIGTGAYEQYF.